This T cell receptor (beta chain) emerged from a study of blood T cell repertoires in COVID-19. About the research overall: Sites in the United States, Italy and Spain provided acute and convalescent COVID-19 samples. The cDNA or gDNA used as material had been derived from T cells, B-cell-depleted T cells, or PBMCs.

Per the original methods: Nucleated cell counts were estimated from reference gene primer amplification. Measured with immunoSEQ multiplex PCR; TCRdb has only the in-frame clones, and not every one. Clone size and V and J calls were adopted from that table, with D and trimming inferred from the DNA. This table holds more than 90,000 clones, 82% found once. This CDR3 is built from 17 residues. Germline V CDR1 and CDR2: LNHDA, SQIVND (reference sequence). V shed 10 bases and J shed 0 bases, with 24 bases lying between them. The J gene is TRBJ1-1, the V gene TRBV19; tentatively, D is TRBD1 (5 bases). Sequencing was done on a sample of peripheral blood. The TCR was taken from a man older than 75 with acute or convalescent COVID-19. This CDR3 is CATIRRLGEGMNTEAFF. In nucleotides, the CDR3 is TGTGCCACCATCCGACGGCTGGGGGAGGGGATGAACACTGAAGCTTTCTTT.